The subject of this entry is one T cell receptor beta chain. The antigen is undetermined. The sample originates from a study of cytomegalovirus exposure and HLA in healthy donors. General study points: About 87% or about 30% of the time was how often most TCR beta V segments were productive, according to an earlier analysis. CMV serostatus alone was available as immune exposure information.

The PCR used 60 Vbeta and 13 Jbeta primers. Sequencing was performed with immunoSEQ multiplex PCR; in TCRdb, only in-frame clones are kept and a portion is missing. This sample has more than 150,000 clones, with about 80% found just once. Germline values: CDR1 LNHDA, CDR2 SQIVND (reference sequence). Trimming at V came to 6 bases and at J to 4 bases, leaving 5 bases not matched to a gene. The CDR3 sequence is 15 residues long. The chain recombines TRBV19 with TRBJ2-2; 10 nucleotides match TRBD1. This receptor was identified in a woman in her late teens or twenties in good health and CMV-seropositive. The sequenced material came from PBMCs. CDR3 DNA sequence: TGTGCCAGTAGCAGACAGGGGGCAATCACCGGGGAGCTGTTTTTT. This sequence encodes CASSRQGAITGELFF. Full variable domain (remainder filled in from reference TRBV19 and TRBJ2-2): DGGITQSPKYLFRKEGQNVTLSCEQNLNHDAMYWYRQDPGQGLRLIYYSQIVNDFQKGDIAEGYSVSREKKESFPLTVTSAQKNPTAFYLCASSRQGAITGELFFGEGSRLTVL.